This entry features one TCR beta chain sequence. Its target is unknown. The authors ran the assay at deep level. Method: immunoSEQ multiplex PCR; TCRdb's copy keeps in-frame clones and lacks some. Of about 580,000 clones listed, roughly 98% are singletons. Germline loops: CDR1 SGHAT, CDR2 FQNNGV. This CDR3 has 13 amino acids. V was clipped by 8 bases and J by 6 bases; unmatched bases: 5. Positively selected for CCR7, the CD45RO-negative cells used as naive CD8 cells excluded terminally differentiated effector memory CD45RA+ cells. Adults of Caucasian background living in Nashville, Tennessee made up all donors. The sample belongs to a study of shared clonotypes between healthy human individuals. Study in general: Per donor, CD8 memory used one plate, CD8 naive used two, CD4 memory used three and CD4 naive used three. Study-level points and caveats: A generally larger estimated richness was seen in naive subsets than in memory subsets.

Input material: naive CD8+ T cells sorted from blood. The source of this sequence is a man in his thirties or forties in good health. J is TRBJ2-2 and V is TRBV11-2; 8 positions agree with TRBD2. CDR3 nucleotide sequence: TGTGCCAGCTCAGCGGGGGATCCCGGGGAGCTGTTTTTT. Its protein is CASSAGDPGELFF.